This entry lists 25 T cell receptor beta chains sequenced from one sample in a study of blood T cells in healthy people across ages. Together with a sample-barcoded 5' primer, a J-beta primer mix was included in a second PCR lasting 7 to 11 cycles. TCRdb fed the 5' RACE reads into MiXCR, producing one record per CDR3 protein. The sample contains roughly 680,000 distinct CDR3 sequences, around 49% of which appear only once. Material: blood. Receptor source: a woman aged 60-75 years in good health.

This chain connects TRBV18 to TRBJ2-5; the D gene is possibly TRBD1 (6 bases). Gene TRBJ2-7 matches the end of the DNA better, so the J call may be wrong. The CDR3 sequence is 14 residues long. Germline-derived CDR1 and CDR2 are KGHSH and LQKENI. The CDR3 reads CASSPLTGTYEQYF. The CDR3 nucleotides are TGTGCCAGCTCGCCCCTGACAGGAACCTACGAGCAGTACTTC.

The CDR3 DNA follows: TGCAGTGCTAGAGATAGGGTAGGGGGCGCGTACCAGCCCCAGCATTTT. This sequence encodes CSARDRVGGAYQPQHF. The chain joins TRBV20-1 to TRBJ1-5; 7 bases are shared with TRBD1. Germline trimming cut 0 bases from V and 7 bases from J; bases unmatched to any gene: 12. The CDR3 has 16 amino acids. Per germline, CDR1 DFQATT and CDR2 SNEGSKA (reference sequence).

This clonotype was recorded a few times. The chain has TRBV7-9 and TRBJ2-2, with D tentatively TRBD1 (6 bases). CDR3 length equals 15 residues. The germline gives CDR1 SEHNR, CDR2 FQNEAQ (reference sequence). Trimming took 5 bases from V and 4 from J, leaving 14 bases between them. The CDR3 loop is CASSHRVDGTGELFF. Written as DNA, the CDR3 is TGTGCCAGCAGCCACAGGGTAGACGGCACCGGGGAGCTGTTTTTT.

The chain recombines TRBV20-1 with TRBJ2-1; no firm D call. The CDR3 covers 13 residues. V lost 1 base to trimming and J lost 4 bases, with 8 bases between them. CDR1 DFQATT and CDR2 SNEGSKA come from the germline V gene (reference sequence). Here the CDR3 DNA reads TGCAGTGCTAGAGGGGCCGCGTACAATGAGCAGTTCTTC. Translation: CSARGAAYNEQFF.

This clonotype was counted a few times. The chain recombines TRBV29-1 with TRBJ2-1; D ambiguous. Trimming stripped 7 bases from V and 4 bases from J, with 11 bases between. The CDR3 consists of 12 residues. Germline V gene lookup returns CDR1 SQVTM and CDR2 ANQGSEA. The CDR3 region has the DNA TGCAGCGCTGCAGACTCTTACAATGAGCAGTTCTTC. Translated, it gives CSAADSYNEQFF.

This clonotype was observed a handful of times. The chain joins TRBV5-1 to TRBJ2-1; 13 bases fit TRBD2. CDR3 length: 16 residues. Germline V lookup: CDR1 SGHRS, CDR2 YFSETQ. V trimming: 0 bases; J trimming: 7 bases; junction bases outside the gene matches: 4. In nucleotides, the CDR3 is TGCGCCAGCAGCTTGGAACTAGCGGGAGGGGGAAATGAGCAGTTCTTC. It encodes CASSLELAGGGNEQFF.

The chain uses TRBV5-1 and TRBJ1-2; the match to TRBD1 covers 8 bases. Germline CDR1 SGHRS, CDR2 YFSETQ. Trimming at V came to 0 bases and at J to 9 bases, leaving 10 bases not matched to a gene. This CDR3 has 15 amino acids. CDR3 sequence reads: CASSLEGGQVSRYTF. CDR3 sequence (DNA): TGCGCCAGCAGCTTGGAGGGGGGACAGGTCTCCCGCTACACCTTC.

This clonotype showed up just a few times. V is TRBV29-1 and J is TRBJ2-3, with D maybe TRBD1 (6 bases). CDR3 length: 14 amino acids. The ends were cut back, 4 bases at V and 3 bases at J, with 14 bases in the middle. The germline V gene encodes CDR1 SQVTM and CDR2 ANQGSEA. CDR3 amino acids: CSVAVGTTTDTQYF. CDR3 DNA: TGCAGCGTTGCAGTCGGGACAACGACAGATACGCAGTATTTT.

The J gene is TRBJ1-6, the V gene TRBV10-3; 9 nucleotides line up with TRBD1. Germline CDR1 and CDR2: ENHRY and SYGVKD. The CDR3 runs to 15 residues. Trimming took 2 bases from V and 7 from J; bases not matched to a gene: 3. The CDR3 protein is CAISETDRGNSPLHF. For the CDR3, the DNA is TGTGCCATCAGTGAGACGGACAGGGGAAATTCACCCCTCCACTTT.

Worth noting for this clonotype: This may be a read error: a much more frequent sequence differs by one nucleotide. The chain carries TRBV4-3 and TRBJ2-6; perhaps TRBD1 as D (5 bases). Germline CDR1 reads LGHNA; CDR2 reads YSLEER. The CDR3 runs 15 residues. The CDR3, as DNA: TGCACCAGCAGCCAAAGCCAGGGTGGGGCCAACGTCCTGACTTTC. This translates into CTSSQSQGGANVLTF.

The sample holds a few counts of this clonotype. The chain recombines TRBV11-2 with TRBJ2-5; tentatively, D is TRBD1 or TRBD2 (6 bases each). V lost 6 bases to trimming and J lost 11 bases, with 28 bases between them. CDR3 length: 16 residues. The germline gives CDR1 SGHAT, CDR2 FQNNGV. The CDR3 region is CASSFLEGGVGNEQYF. CDR3 sequence (DNA): TGTGCCAGCAGTTTTTTAGAGGGGGGAGTAGGCAATGAGCAGTACTTC.

The chain has TRBV25-1 and TRBJ2-3; D possibly matches TRBD1 or TRBD2 (6 bases each). Germline-derived CDR1 and CDR2 are MGHDK and SYGVNS. The CDR3 consists of 13 residues. The V end was cut by 3 bases, the J end by 4 bases, with 8 bases between. This CDR3 reads CASSDGGADTQYF. The CDR3 coding sequence is TGTGCCAGCAGTGACGGGGGCGCAGATACGCAGTATTTT. The complete variable domain, with remaining parts taken from reference TRBV25-1 and TRBJ2-3, reads EADIYQTPRYLVIGTGKKITLECSQTMGHDKMYWYQQDPGMELHLIHYSYGVNSTEKGDLSSESTVSRIRTEHFPLTLESARPSHTSQYLCASSDGGADTQYFGPGTRLTVL.

The table lists this clonotype with a few counts. This chain joins TRBV27 and TRBJ2-3; D possibly corresponds to TRBD1 (5 bases). V lost 6 bases and J lost 2, with 15 bases in between. Germline V gene lookup returns CDR1 MNHEY and CDR2 SMNVEV (reference sequence). The length of the CDR3 is 15 residues. The CDR3: CASSPGAFITDTQYF. CDR3 in DNA: TGTGCCAGCAGCCCTGGGGCTTTTATCACAGATACGCAGTATTTT.

On this clonotype itself: A much larger clone lies one base from this, so it may be a read error. This rearrangement joins TRBV5-6 to TRBJ2-6; TRBD1 agrees at 7 bases. The CDR3 consists of 17 residues. Germline values: CDR1 SGHDT, CDR2 YYEEEE. CDR3 sequence: CVSSLRTGYSGANVLTF. CDR3 DNA: TGTGTCAGCAGCCTTCGGACAGGCTACTCTGGGGCCAACGTCCTGACTTTC.

This chain joins TRBV5-6 and TRBJ2-7; TRBD2 agrees at 9 bases. The germline V gene has CDR1 SGHDT and CDR2 YYEEEE. With 3 bases clipped from V and 5 bases from J, the junction kept 3 bases outside the gene matches. This CDR3 has 13 residues. CDR3 loop: CASSWVAGDEQYF. The CDR3 DNA sequence: TGTGCCAGCAGCTGGGTAGCGGGAGACGAGCAGTACTTC.

The chain links TRBV7-9 to TRBJ2-5; D is possibly TRBD1 (7 bases). CDR1 and CDR2 from the germline V gene are SEHNR and FQNEAQ (reference sequence). V was trimmed by 5 bases and J by 2 bases, leaving 21 bases between them. The CDR3 is 17 amino acids. CDR3 amino acids: CASSNRGRGEKQETQYF. The CDR3 DNA sequence: TGTGCCAGCAGCAATAGGGGGCGGGGAGAGAAGCAAGAGACCCAGTACTTC.

This rearrangement joins TRBV11-2 to TRBJ1-1; 7 nucleotides line up with TRBD1. The CDR3 covers 13 residues. Trimming removed 4 bases from V and 6 bases from J; junction bases left unmatched: 5. In germline, CDR1 is SGHAT, CDR2 FQNNGV. The CDR3 DNA sequence: TGTGCCAGCAGCTCCCACACAGGGGCTGAAGCTTTCTTT. This gives the protein CASSSHTGAEAFF.

The rearrangement links TRBV4-3 to TRBJ2-1, with 8 positions matching TRBD2. The germline V gene encodes CDR1 LGHNA and CDR2 YSLEER. The CDR3 is 13 residues long. V lost 0 bases, J lost 14 bases, and 6 bases stayed unmatched. CDR3 nucleotides: TGCGCCAGCAGCCAAGATCGGGGGACTAGTGAGTTCTTC. This sequence encodes CASSQDRGTSEFF.

The chain recombines TRBV7-9 with TRBJ2-1; D gene ambiguous. Germline V gives CDR1 SEHNR, CDR2 FQNEAQ (reference sequence). The CDR3 contains 16 residues. The V end was cut by 5 bases, the J end by 4 bases, with 18 bases between. The CDR3 DNA reads as TGTGCCAGCAGCGTTCGGTTGGGCCTCACTTACAATGAGCAGTTCTTC. Protein product: CASSVRLGLTYNEQFF.

The chain joins TRBV5-1 to TRBJ2-7, with D perhaps TRBD1 or TRBD2 (5 bases each). Germline V gene sequence: CDR1 SGHRS, CDR2 YFSETQ. The CDR3 consists of 15 residues. Trimming shortened V by 4 bases and J by 1 base, and 15 bases separated the two germline ends. The CDR3 sequence: CASSPGTPPSYEQYF. DNA of the CDR3: TGCGCCAGCAGCCCCGGGACCCCGCCTTCCTACGAGCAGTACTTC.

This sequence joins TRBV24-1 and TRBJ2-1; TRBD2 matches at 7 bases. V shed 5 bases, J shed 4 bases, and the junction held 4 bases outside the gene matches. The CDR3 runs to 14 residues. Per the germline V gene, CDR1 is KGHDR and CDR2 is SFDVKD. The DNA for the CDR3 is TGTGCCACCAGTGCCACTAGCGTTTACAATGAGCAGTTCTTC. It yields the protein CATSATSVYNEQFF.

This sequence joins TRBV20-1 and TRBJ1-6, with 8 bases fitting TRBD1. Germline V CDR1 and CDR2: DFQATT, SNEGSKA (reference sequence). CDR3 length: 16 amino acids. J lost 5 bases, V lost 1 base, and 7 bases had no gene match. This CDR3 reads CSARVPRGRDNSPLHF. The CDR3, as DNA: TGCAGTGCTAGAGTTCCCAGGGGGCGCGATAATTCACCCCTCCACTTT.

The J gene is TRBJ2-7, the V gene TRBV18; 7 bases are shared with TRBD1. V lost 8 bases, J lost 3 bases, and 10 bases stayed unmatched. The CDR3 consists of 14 residues. CDR1 is KGHSH and CDR2 is LQKENI in the germline V gene. CDR3 protein: CASTGTASYYEQYF. CDR3 nucleotides: TGTGCCAGCACTGGGACAGCCTCTTACTACGAGCAGTACTTC.

The genes are TRBV6-2 or TRBV6-3 and TRBJ1-5; no firm D call. Looked up from germline, CDR1 is MNHEY and CDR2 is SVGEGT. Trimming removed 6 bases at V and 5 bases at J, with 8 bases between. The CDR3 totals 12 residues. For the CDR3, the DNA is TGTGCCAGCAGGGATTATGATCAGCCCCAGCATTTT. Its translation is CASRDYDQPQHF.

The V call is TRBV6-2 or TRBV6-3, the J call TRBJ2-3; 10 bases fit TRBD2. This CDR3 contains 16 residues. J gave up 0 bases and V 0 bases, and 0 bases lay outside the gene matches. CDR1 is MNHEY, CDR2 SVGEGT, per germline. The CDR3 protein is CASSYSTSGSTDTQYF. The CDR3 DNA reads as TGTGCCAGCAGTTACTCGACTAGCGGGAGCACAGATACGCAGTATTTT.